Here is one TCR beta chain with its context. No cognate antigen has been identified for it. Base qualities are not at hand, and no much larger clone is one base apart. Taken from cysteine to phenylalanine, the CDR3 has 16 residues. The CDR3 DNA has 48 bases and is translated from base 1. As encoded in the germline V gene (reference sequence), CDR1 is MNHEY while CDR2 is SMNVEV. A distance of 19 bases separates the germline ends of V and J, which lose 6 bases and 4 bases respectively. The sample belongs to a study of cytomegalovirus exposure and HLA in healthy donors (dated 2017 in TCRdb). About the full investigation: In an earlier analysis of about 560 of the donors, 276 Gb of sequence data and 90 million to 130 million unique TCR beta sequences from 150 million to 200 million T cells were reported. The study aimed to test whether signatures of past pathogen exposure could be identified by cataloging public T cell receptors. The genetic ancestry cluster associated with self-reported Caucasian donors included roughly four fifths of the roughly 400 genotyped donors. The study profiled the T cell repertoires of some 610 subjects by immunosequencing and related them to cytomegalovirus serostatus. Roughly 300 gigabases of sequencing data and tens of millions of unique TCR sequences made up an early release that covered 500 to 700 HLA-typed donors. Roughly five DR-DQ haplotypes were handled as single units for association and clustering, since linkage in the cohort was strong. HLA typing included class I and class II loci at four-digit resolution. A later analysis re-analyzed previously published TCR beta repertoires from roughly 690 donors and added high-resolution HLA genotyping to study TCR occurrence patterns. In the later analysis, no new phenotypic data were used to find candidate immune exposures; instead, reliance was placed on TCR beta sequences and their occurrence across donors. In addition to the first cohort of hundreds of subjects, a separate validation cohort of approximately 120 different subjects was used. In an earlier analysis of 500 to 650 of the donors, high-throughput TCR beta sequencing was used to judge whether each TCR beta V gene segment behaved as functional or pseudogenic. Among roughly 400 genotyped donors of the cohort, an average of about 220,000 unique TCR beta nucleotide sequences was sequenced per donor, of which about 19% were non-productive. Every discovery cohort repertoire had been produced on one sequencing platform. Donor age, sex, ethnicity and CMV serostatus were compiled alongside the repertoire data. Typing coverage differed by locus: A, B, C, DRB1 and DQB1 were typed in roughly 620-630 donors, DQA1 in 500 to 550, DPA1 in some 600, and DPB1 in 450 to 480. A later genetic analysis used genome-wide SNP genotypes for about three fifths of the 666 donors, treating that subset as a discovery cohort. To predict cytomegalovirus infection status, the study combined high-throughput TCR immunosequencing, statistical association of individual TCRs with disease status, and machine learning.

In total, approximately 610 healthy bone marrow donors made up the cohort. Cohort members were all nominally healthy when sampled, although unrecorded immune exposures were likely present. The donor was CMV seronegative and belonged to the group of 352 seronegative cohort members. A peripheral blood sample was provided by each donor, and peripheral blood mononuclear cells were used for TCR beta sequencing. The Qiagen DNeasy Blood Extraction Kit was used to extract genomic DNA from the blood cell samples. Broader findings and caveats from the paper: At a false discovery rate of 0.05, a later analysis linked under 20,000 TCR beta sequences to specific HLA alleles. A later analysis reported that several top co-occurrence clusters appeared linked to parvovirus B19, influenza, CMV and Epstein-Barr virus. Some IMGT-functional V segments, including TRBV6-2 and TRBV6-3, could not be told apart with the 87-base-pair reads, so those segments were excluded. In a later analysis, most CMV-associated TCR beta chains were found to appear HLA-restricted, with HLA associations seemingly driven largely by CMV exposure. The classifier was reported to diagnose cytomegalovirus status with high specificity and sensitivity in both the original cohort and the validation cohort. The authors suggested that the approach could potentially be generalized to other disease states and immunological phenotypes. In a later analysis, the rate of TCR association differed among HLA loci, with DRB1 alleles having the most associated TCRs and HLA-C alleles having the fewest. Linkage disequilibrium might explain the correlated functional status among segregating V segments, but an unknown experimental factor could not be excluded. In an earlier analysis of around 500 of the donors, most TCR beta V segments appeared in productive rearrangements about 87% or about 30% of the time, broadly matching IMGT annotations. A cluster of highly shared sequence variants was judged likely to be a technical artifact of the sequencing pipeline. In a later genetic analysis, a missense DCLRE1C variant was associated with V-gene and J-gene trimming of TCR beta chains, and the association was replicated in an independent cohort. A later analysis found that HLA-associated TCR beta chains were more clonally expanded and had lower generation probabilities than equally common non-associated chains. Across donors, most TCR sequences were observed very rarely, whereas some public TCRs were present in many individuals. A further reported finding was that TCR beta sequences accurately predicted the HLA-A and HLA-B alleles for most subjects in the first cohort. The presence/absence analyses assumed that sequencing depth was roughly uniform across donors, and that assumption may not be true. Because counts were too low, around 18 rarely observed V segments, including chromosome 9 orphons, were left out of the earlier analysis of approximately 580 of the donors. Assigning TCR associations to individual alleles was difficult when HLA alleles, especially DR and DQ, strongly co-occurred. For the cohort, immune exposure information was limited to CMV serostatus. The study gave a list of roughly 150 TCR beta chains associated with cytomegalovirus. Because HLA typing was unavailable for some donors at each locus, only the typed subset was used in association tests. In a later genetic analysis, fewer N-insertions in productive TCRs were reported among donors in an Asian-associated ancestry cluster than the approximately 670-donor mean. In this cohort, only TCR beta chains were sequenced, and detectable features were limited by the absence of alpha or paired-chain data. In vitro tests confirmed that a few of the cytomegalovirus-associated TCR beta chains recognize cytomegalovirus antigens.

Library prep was done by the immunoSEQ multiplex PCR assay. For the multiplex PCR, a mixture combining 60 forward primers for TCR Vbeta segments and 13 reverse primers for TCR Jbeta segments was used. The CDR3 region of rearranged TCR beta genes was amplified from genomic DNA by a multiplex PCR assay. Amplified TCR beta libraries were sequenced as 87-base-pair reads on the Illumina HiSeq System. Turning to the authors' computational methods: A later analysis counted about 80 million unique TCR beta chains across the 650 to 700 repertoires, and 9 million to 14 million of these chains were shared by at least two donors. Raw reads were error-corrected and collapsed into unique sequences by a nearest-neighbor algorithm in which closely related sequences were merged to remove PCR and sequencing errors. Alignment of CDR3 sequences to IMGT reference sequences was used to assign V, D and J gene segments. For a sequence to be retained, a match of at least six nucleotides to both a V gene segment and a J gene segment was required. A rearrangement counted as productive if the CDR3 had no stop codons and remained in frame with V and J, and every other rearrangement counted as non-productive. Following IMGT convention, CDR3 was defined as the stretch from the second conserved V-encoded cysteine to the conserved J-encoded phenylalanine. In an earlier analysis of around 600 of the donors, sequences lacking an unambiguous match to a single V gene segment were excluded. In an earlier analysis of 500 to 750 of the donors, V segments were called functional above 56.7% productive rearrangements and were called segregating when the between-donor standard deviation exceeded 5%. To diagnose cytomegalovirus status from the catalog of TCR beta chain sequences, a statistical classification framework was built. In a later analysis, V and J genes were assigned by comparing TCR nucleotide sequences against IMGT/GENE-DB human TR gene sequences. The TCRdist pipeline was used in a later analysis to assign CDR3 sequences and most-parsimonious VDJ recombination scenarios. A later analysis defined each TCR beta chain by its CDR3 amino acid sequence plus V-gene family, and excluded reads lacking a unique V-gene family. To address suspected cross-contamination and a sequencing artifact, a later analysis removed 550 to 750 highly shared, low-generation-probability nucleotide sequences. In a later analysis, a clonal expansion index was calculated for each public chain from normalized within-repertoire ranks of inferred template counts. A later analysis computed generation probabilities with a VDJ recombination model fitted to out-of-frame rearrangements, and checked the results against IGoR. In a later analysis, TCR-TCR, TCR-HLA and TCR-CMV co-occurrence was scored with hypergeometric tests, and a repertoire-size bias correction was applied to TCR pairs. To estimate false discovery rates, a later analysis permuted the HLA or CMV assignments 20 times. In a later analysis, co-occurring TCRs were grouped using DBSCAN, and TCRdist sequence similarity was added for clustering within HLA-allele-positive subsets. For co-occurrence clustering, repertoires with fewer than 30,000 or more than 120,000 public chains were excluded, along with five repertoires with anomalous nucleotide sharing. As stored in TCRdb, this immuneACCESS dataset retains in-frame rearrangements with V and J assigned. A fraction of the clones does not appear; measured against another copy, unresolved V genes explain less than half of the discrepancy, and the remainder lacks a known reason. V, J and clone size reflect that table, while D and trimming were determined from the DNA. This sample is represented by a few hundred thousand clones; nearly 95% of them were singletons. The top ten clones comprise less than 2% of the sample.

The rearranged chain carries TRBV27 and TRBJ1-5; the D gene is possibly TRBD1, with 5 bases matching. The sequenced sample was PBMCs. This TCR derives from a girl aged 2 to 10 in good health and CMV-seronegative. DNA sequence: TGTGCCAGCAGCCCGGGGACGGGGGAGGGAAATCAGCCCCAGCATTTT. Protein translation: CASSPGTGEGNQPQHF.